The text below deals with one T cell receptor beta chain. What it binds is unknown. Sequencing was performed with immunoSEQ multiplex PCR; in TCRdb, only in-frame clones are kept and a portion is missing. The sample includes around 84,000 clones, 92% seen only once; the top ten take under 7.5%. The data belong to a study of T cell responses to AZD1222 COVID-19 vaccine. Study outcomes and limitations: Donors were chiefly white British, with a greater number of females, and clonal diversity was perhaps underestimated.

Germline trimming cut 3 bases from V and 6 bases from J; bases unmatched to any gene: 2. CDR1 is KGHDR, CDR2 SFDVKD, per germline. The CDR3 is 15 amino acids. This specimen consisted of peripheral blood, obtained on day 0 of MenACWY control vaccination. The chain is built from TRBV24-1 and TRBJ1-4; TRBD1 matches 11 bases. This sequence originates from an adult in good health. The CDR3 region is CATSDPGQGDEKLFF. The CDR3 DNA follows: TGTGCCACCAGTGATCCGGGACAGGGGGATGAAAAACTGTTTTTT.